The clone carrying this T cell receptor (beta chain) was seen a handful of times. What it binds is not known. Between the trimmed V and J ends, which lost 7 bases and 5 bases, there was a span of 20 bases. The CDR3 has 15 amino acids. In germline, CDR1 is SNHLY, CDR2 FYNNEI. The sample originates from a study of beta chain features in type 1 diabetes. Study-level points and caveats: In all four CD4+ subsets, TCRB CDR3 length was significantly, moderately reduced in type 1 diabetes. The VDJ junctions of type 1 diabetes patients carried fewer insertions and more deletions.

As every portion of the isolated RNA was reverse transcribed, the sequencing read expressed TCRB transcripts. Sequenced by immunoSEQ multiplex PCR; TCRdb stores in-frame clones only, minus some. This table holds around 650,000 clones, roughly 12% found once. This sequence originates from a young man with type 1 diabetes. Sequencing was carried out using naive CD4+ T cells from blood. The V gene is TRBV2, the J gene TRBJ1-1; D perhaps matches TRBD1 (6 bases). The CDR3 nucleotides are TGTGCCAGCACTCCCTTCTCGGGGGGGCAGACTGAAGCTTTCTTT. Its protein product is CASTPFSGGQTEAFF.